This T cell receptor beta chain was found in a study of blood T cells in healthy people across ages. Notes on the study in general: TCR beta diversity correlated strongly with naive T cell percentage.

This clonotype was recorded many times. Antigen unknown. Aged about 6 to 95, donors were systemically healthy Caucasians from Russia. The length of the CDR3 is 16 residues. CDR1 is SGDLS, CDR2 YYNGEE, per germline. Trimming cost V 3 bases and J 0 bases, with 13 bases left between them. Next came a second PCR, run for about 6 to 12 cycles, which used a sample-barcoded 5' primer along with a J-beta primer mix. TCRdb redid the calling of the 5' RACE reads with MiXCR, one entry per CDR3 protein. The sample lists about 1.4 million distinct CDR3 sequences; almost 60% were seen once. Sequenced material: blood. This clonotype was sampled from a man between 18 and 35 years old in good health. This chain uses TRBV9 with TRBJ1-5; TRBD1 might be the D (5 bases). The CDR3 region has the DNA TGTGCCAGCAGCGCCGGGACGGGTGATAGCAATCAGCCCCAGCATTTT. Encoded protein: CASSAGTGDSNQPQHF.